This entry describes one TCR beta chain. The CDR3 has 14 amino acids. V gave up 6 bases and J gave up 4 bases, with 13 bases separating them. CDR1 is SGHNT and CDR2 is YENEEA in the germline V gene. The data stem from a study of blood T cell repertoires in COVID-19. Study as a whole: T cells, B-cell-depleted T cells, or PBMCs provided the cDNA or gDNA that served as material.

Clones were sequenced by immunoSEQ multiplex PCR, and TCRdb holds only the in-frame ones, with some missing. The sample includes about 64,000 clones, 70% to 90% of them seen just once. The clonotype comes from a man aged 35-49 years with acute or convalescent COVID-19. The rearrangement joins TRBV11-3 to TRBJ1-3; possible D gene TRBD1, 6 bases. The sequencing input was peripheral blood. CDR3 bases: TGTGCCAGCAGAGCCCAGGGGACGGGAAACACCATATATTTT. It specifies CASRAQGTGNTIYF.